This T cell receptor beta chain was obtained from a study of glioma-infiltrating T cells. Study-wide results and caveats: Non-neoplastic patients had below-expected tissue-blood divergence, while all gliomas exceeded expectation.

Germline assignment: CDR1 MDHEN and CDR2 SYDVKM. The CDR3 is made up of 16 amino acids. V dropped 4 bases and J dropped 1 base, with 17 bases sitting between them. The iRepertoire nested amplicon-rescue multiplex PCR amplified TCR alpha and beta CDR3s from RNA. Tissue mRNA or PBMC total RNA, roughly 90-400 ng, went into one-step reverse transcription and amplification. TCRdb called the multiplex PCR reads again in MiXCR, with one record for every CDR3 protein. The sample records about 110,000 distinct CDR3 sequences, 25% to 30% being singletons. This clonotype was seen at least ten times. As yet, its antigen is unknown.

The specimen sequenced was glioma tissue, nonneoplastic brain tissue, or PBMCs (not recorded which). This TCR came from a human donor with low-grade glioma or glioblastoma, undergoing nonglioma brain surgery, or in good health (not recorded which). The chain employs TRBV28 and TRBJ2-7; D is unresolved. The CDR3: CASSSGLSSSSYEQYF. In nucleotides, the CDR3 is TGTGCCAGCAGTTCGGGTCTTTCGAGCAGTTCCTACGAGCAGTACTTC.